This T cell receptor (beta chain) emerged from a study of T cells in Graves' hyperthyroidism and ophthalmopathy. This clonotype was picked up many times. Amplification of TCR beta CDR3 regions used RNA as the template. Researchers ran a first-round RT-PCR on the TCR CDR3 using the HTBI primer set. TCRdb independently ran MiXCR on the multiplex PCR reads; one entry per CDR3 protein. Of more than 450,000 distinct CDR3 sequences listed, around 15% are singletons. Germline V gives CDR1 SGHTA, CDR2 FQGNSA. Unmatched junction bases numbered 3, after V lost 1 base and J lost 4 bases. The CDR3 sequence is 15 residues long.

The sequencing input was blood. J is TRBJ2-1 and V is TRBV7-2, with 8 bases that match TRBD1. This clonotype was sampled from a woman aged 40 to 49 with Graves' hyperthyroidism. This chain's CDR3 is CASSLDRGYYNEQFF. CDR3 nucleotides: TGTGCCAGCAGCTTAGACAGGGGGTATTACAATGAGCAGTTCTTC.